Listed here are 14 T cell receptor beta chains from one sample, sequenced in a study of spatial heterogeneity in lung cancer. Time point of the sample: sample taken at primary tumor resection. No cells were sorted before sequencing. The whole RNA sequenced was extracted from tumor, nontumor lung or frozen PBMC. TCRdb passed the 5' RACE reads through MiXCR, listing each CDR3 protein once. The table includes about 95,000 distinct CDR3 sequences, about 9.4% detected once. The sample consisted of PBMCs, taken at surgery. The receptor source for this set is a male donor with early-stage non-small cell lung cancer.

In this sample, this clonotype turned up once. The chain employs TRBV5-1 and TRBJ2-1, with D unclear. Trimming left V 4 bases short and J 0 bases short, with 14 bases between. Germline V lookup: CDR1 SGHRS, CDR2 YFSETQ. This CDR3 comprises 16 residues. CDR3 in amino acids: CASSLHTASSYNEQFF. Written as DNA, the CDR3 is TGCGCCAGCAGCCTACATACAGCCAGCTCCTACAATGAGCAGTTCTTC.

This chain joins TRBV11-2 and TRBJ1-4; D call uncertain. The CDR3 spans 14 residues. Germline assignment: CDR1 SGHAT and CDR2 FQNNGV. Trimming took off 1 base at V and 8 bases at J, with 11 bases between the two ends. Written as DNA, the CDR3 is TGTGCCAGCAGCTTAGGAGCGGTCGGGGAAAAACTGTTTTTT. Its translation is CASSLGAVGEKLFF.

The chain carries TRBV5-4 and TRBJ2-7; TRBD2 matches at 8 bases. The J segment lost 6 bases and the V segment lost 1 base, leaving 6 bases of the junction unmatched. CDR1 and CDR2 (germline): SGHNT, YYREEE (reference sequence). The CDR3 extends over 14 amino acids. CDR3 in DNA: TGTGCCAGCAGCTTGCGGGCCGGGGGGGCCGAGCAGTACTTC. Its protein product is CASSLRAGGAEQYF. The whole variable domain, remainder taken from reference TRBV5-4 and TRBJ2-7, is ETGVTQSPTHLIKTRGQQVTLRCSSQSGHNTVSWYQQALGQGPQFIFQYYREEENGRGNFPPRFSGLQFPNYSSELNVNALELDDSALYLCASSLRAGGAEQYFGPGTRLTVT.

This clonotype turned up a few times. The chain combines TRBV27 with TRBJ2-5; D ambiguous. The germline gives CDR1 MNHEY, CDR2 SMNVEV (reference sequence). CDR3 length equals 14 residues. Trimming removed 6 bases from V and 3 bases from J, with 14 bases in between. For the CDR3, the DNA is TGTGCCAGCAGCTCCGTTTACGGAGAAGAGACCCAGTACTTC. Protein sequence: CASSSVYGEETQYF.

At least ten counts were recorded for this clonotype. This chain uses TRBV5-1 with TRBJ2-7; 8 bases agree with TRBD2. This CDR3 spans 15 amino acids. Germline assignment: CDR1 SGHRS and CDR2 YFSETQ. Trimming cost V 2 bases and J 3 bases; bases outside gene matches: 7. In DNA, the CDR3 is TGCGCCAGCAGCTTCATAGCGGGAAGCCTCTACGAGCAGTACTTC. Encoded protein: CASSFIAGSLYEQYF.

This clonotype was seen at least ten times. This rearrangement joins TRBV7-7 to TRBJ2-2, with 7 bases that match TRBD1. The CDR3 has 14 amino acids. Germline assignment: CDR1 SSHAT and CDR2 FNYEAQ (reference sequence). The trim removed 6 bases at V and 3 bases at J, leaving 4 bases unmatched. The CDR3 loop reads CASSRDRHTGELFF. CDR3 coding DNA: TGTGCCAGCAGTCGGGACAGACACACCGGGGAGCTGTTTTTT.

The CDR3 is CASSFTGAMVGSPLHF. Here the CDR3 DNA reads TGTGCCAGCAGTTTTACAGGGGCCATGGTCGGTTCACCCCTCCACTTT. The chain links TRBV12-3 or TRBV12-4 to TRBJ1-6; 7 bases agree with TRBD1. V shed 3 bases and J 9 bases; nucleotides not matched to a gene: 11. The CDR3 spans 16 residues.

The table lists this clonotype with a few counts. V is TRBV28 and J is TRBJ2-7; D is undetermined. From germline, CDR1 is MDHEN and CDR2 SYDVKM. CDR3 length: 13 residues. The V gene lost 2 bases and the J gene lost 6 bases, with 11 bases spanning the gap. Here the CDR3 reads CASSLTTRSEQYF. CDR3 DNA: TGTGCCAGCAGTTTAACAACCAGAAGCGAGCAGTACTTC.

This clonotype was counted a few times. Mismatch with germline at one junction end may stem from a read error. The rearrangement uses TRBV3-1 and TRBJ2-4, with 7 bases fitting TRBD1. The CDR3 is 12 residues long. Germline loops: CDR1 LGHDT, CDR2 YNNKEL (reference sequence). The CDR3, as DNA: TGTGCCAGCAGCCAACGCCCGGGACAGCAGGACTTC. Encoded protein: CASSQRPGQQDF.

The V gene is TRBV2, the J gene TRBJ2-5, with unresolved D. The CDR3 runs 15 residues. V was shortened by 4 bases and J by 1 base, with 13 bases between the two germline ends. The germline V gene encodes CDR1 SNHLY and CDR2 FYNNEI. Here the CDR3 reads CASSAGYGIQETQYF. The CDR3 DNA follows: TGTGCCAGCAGTGCGGGCTACGGAATCCAAGAGACCCAGTACTTC.

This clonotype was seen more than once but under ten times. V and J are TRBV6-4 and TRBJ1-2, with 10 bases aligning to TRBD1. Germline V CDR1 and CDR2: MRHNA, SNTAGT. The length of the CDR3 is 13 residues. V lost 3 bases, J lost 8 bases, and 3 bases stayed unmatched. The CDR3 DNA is TGTGCCAGCAGTGAAGACAGGGGGCGAGGCTACACCTTC. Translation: CASSEDRGRGYTF.

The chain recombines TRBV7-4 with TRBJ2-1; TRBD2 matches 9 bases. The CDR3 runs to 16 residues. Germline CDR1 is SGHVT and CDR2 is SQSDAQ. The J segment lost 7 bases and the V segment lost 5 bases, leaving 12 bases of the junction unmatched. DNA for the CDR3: TGTGCCAGCAGCGCTCCCGGGCTAGCGGGATATAATGAGCAGTTCTTC. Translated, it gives CASSAPGLAGYNEQFF.

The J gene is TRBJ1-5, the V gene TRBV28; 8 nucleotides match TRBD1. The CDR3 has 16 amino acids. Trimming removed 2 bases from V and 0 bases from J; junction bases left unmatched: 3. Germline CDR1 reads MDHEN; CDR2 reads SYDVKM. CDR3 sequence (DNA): TGTGCCAGCAGTTTACAGGGGGCCCCTAGCAATCAGCCCCAGCATTTT. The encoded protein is CASSLQGAPSNQPQHF.

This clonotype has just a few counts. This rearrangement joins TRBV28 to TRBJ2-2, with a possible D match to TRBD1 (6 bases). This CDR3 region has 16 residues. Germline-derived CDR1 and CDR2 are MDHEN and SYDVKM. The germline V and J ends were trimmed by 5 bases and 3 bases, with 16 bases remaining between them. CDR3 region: CASSPRGSWDTGELFF. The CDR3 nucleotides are TGTGCCAGCAGTCCCAGGGGATCGTGGGACACCGGGGAGCTGTTTTTT.